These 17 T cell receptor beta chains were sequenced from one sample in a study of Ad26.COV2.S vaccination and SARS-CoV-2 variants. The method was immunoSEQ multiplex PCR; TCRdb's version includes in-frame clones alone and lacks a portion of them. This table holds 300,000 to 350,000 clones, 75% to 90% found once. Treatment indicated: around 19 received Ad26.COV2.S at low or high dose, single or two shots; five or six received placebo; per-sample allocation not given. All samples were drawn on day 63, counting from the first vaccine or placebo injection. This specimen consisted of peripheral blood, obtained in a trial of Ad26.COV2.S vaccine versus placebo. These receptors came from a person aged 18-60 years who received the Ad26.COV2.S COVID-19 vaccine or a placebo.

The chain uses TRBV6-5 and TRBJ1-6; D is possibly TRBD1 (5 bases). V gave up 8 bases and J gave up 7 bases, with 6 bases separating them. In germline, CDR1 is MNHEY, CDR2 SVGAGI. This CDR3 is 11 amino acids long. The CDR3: CASGGNSPLHF. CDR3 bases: TGTGCCAGCGGGGGAAATTCACCCCTCCACTTT.

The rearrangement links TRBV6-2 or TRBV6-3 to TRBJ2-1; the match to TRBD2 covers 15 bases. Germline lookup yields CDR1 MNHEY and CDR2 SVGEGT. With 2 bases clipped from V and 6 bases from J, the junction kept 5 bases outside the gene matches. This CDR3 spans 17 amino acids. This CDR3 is CASSYGLAGGPSNEQFF. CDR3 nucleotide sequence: TGTGCCAGCAGTTACGGACTAGCGGGAGGGCCCTCCAATGAGCAGTTCTTC.

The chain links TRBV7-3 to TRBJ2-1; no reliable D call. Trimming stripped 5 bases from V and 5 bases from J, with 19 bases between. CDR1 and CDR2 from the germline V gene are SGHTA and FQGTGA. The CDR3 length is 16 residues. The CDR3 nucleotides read TGTGCCAGCAGCCCCTCAGCCACGAAGGGCCACAATGAGCAGTTCTTC. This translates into CASSPSATKGHNEQFF. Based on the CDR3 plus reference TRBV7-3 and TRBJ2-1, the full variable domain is GAGVSQTPSNKVTEKGKYVELRCDPISGHTALYWYRQSLGQGPEFLIYFQGTGAADDSGLPNDRFFAVRPEGSVSTLKIQRTERGDSAVYLCASSPSATKGHNEQFFGPGTRLTVL.

CDR3 coding DNA: TGTGCCAGCAGCTTAGCAGGGACAGGGCAATACGAGCAGTACTTC. It codes for CASSLAGTGQYEQYF. The V call is TRBV7-2, the J call TRBJ2-7; 9 bases line up with TRBD1. There are 15 residues in the CDR3. Germline assignment: CDR1 SGHTA and CDR2 FQGNSA. The V segment lost 0 bases and the J segment 4 bases; nucleotides outside the gene matches: 4.

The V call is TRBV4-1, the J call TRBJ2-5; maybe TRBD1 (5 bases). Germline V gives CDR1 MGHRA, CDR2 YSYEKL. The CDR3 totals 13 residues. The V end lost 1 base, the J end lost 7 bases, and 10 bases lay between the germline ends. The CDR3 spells CASSQGGRGTQYF. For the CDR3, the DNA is TGCGCCAGCAGCCAAGGGGGCAGAGGGACCCAGTACTTC.

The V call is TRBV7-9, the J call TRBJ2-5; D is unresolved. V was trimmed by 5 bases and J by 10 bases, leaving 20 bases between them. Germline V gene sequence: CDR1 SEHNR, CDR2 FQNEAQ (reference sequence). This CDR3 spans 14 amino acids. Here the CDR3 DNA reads TGTGCCAGCAGCCAGGTCCTAGGTGGTGGGGACCAGTACTTC. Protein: CASSQVLGGGDQYF.

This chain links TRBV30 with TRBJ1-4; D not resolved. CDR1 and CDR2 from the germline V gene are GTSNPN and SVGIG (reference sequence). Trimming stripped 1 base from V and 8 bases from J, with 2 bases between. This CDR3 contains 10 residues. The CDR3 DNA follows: TGTGCCTGGAGTGGGGAAAAACTGTTTTTT. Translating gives CAWSGEKLFF.

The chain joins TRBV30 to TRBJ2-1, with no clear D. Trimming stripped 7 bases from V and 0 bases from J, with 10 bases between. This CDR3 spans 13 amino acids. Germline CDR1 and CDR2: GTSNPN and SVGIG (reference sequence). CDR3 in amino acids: CASEKNSYNEQFF. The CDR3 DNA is TGTGCCTCGGAGAAAAACTCCTACAATGAGCAGTTCTTC.

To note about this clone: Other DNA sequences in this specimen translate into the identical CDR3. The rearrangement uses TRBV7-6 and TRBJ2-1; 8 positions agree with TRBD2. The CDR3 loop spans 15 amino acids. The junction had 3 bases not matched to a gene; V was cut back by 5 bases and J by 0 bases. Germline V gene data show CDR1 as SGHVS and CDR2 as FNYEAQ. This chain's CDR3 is CASSLSGSSYNEQFF. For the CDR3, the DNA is TGTGCCAGCAGCCTCAGCGGGAGCTCCTACAATGAGCAGTTCTTC.

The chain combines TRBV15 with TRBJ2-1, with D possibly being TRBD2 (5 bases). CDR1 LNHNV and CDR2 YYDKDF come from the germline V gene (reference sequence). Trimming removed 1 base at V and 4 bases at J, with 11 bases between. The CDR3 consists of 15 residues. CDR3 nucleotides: TGTGCCACCAGCAGAGGGGGAGCGCTTTACAATGAGCAGTTCTTC. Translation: CATSRGGALYNEQFF.

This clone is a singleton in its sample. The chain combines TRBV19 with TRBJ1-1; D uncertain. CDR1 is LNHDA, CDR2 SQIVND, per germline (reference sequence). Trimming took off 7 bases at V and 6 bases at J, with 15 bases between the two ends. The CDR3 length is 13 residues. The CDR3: CASTQLGDSEAFF. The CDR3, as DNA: TGTGCCAGTACCCAATTGGGAGATTCTGAAGCTTTCTTT.

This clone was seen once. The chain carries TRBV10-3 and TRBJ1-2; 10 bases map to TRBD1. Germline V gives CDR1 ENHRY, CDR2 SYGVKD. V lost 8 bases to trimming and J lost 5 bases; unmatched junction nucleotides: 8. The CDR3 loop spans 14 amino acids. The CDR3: CAIGRQGAGYGYTF. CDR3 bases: TGTGCCATCGGCAGACAGGGGGCAGGGTATGGCTACACCTTC.

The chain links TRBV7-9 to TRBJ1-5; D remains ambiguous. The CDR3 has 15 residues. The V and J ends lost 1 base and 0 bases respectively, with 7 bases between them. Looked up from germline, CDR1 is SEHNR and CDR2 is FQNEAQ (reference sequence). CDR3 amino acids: CASSLGGFSNQPQHF. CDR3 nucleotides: TGTGCCAGCAGCTTAGGGGGATTTAGCAATCAGCCCCAGCATTTT.

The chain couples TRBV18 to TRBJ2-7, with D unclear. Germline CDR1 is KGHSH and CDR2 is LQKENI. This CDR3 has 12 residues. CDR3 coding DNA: TGTGCCAGCTCAGCCCTCGGTCCGCGACCCGTCGTC. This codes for CASSALGPRPVV.

The CDR3 protein is CASSPSWEFDYGYTF. The CDR3 region has the DNA TGTGCCAGCAGTCCTTCCTGGGAGTTCGACTATGGCTACACCTTC. The rearrangement uses TRBV27 and TRBJ1-2; D remains unclear. Germline V lookup: CDR1 MNHEY, CDR2 SMNVEV (reference sequence). The V end was cut by 5 bases, the J end by 3 bases, with 16 bases between. The CDR3 extends over 15 amino acids.

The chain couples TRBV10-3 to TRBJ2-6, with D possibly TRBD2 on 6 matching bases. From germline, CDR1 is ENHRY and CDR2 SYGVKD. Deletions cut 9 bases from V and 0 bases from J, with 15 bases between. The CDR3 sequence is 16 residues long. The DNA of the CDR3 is TGTGCCATACGGGGGTCACCTCTCTCTGGGGCCAACGTCCTGACTTTC. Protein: CAIRGSPLSGANVLTF.

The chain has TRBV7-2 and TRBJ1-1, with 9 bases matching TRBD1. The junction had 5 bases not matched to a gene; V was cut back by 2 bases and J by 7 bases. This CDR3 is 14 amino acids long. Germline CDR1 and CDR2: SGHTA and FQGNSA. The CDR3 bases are TGTGCCAGCAGCTTAAACAGGGGGCTGCATGAAGCTTTCTTT. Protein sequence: CASSLNRGLHEAFF.